This TCR beta chain was sequenced during a study of OX40 agonist ivuxolimab in advanced cancers. Study results and caveats: The CD4+ and CD8+ T cells in the blood had expanded clonally by week 6 at 0.1 to 3.0 mg/kg. More expanded clones were seen, on average, in CD8+ T cells than in CD4+.

Blood draws occurred at baseline, cycle 4 day 1, and cycle 7 day 1. Method: immunoSEQ multiplex PCR; TCRdb's copy keeps in-frame clones and lacks some. Here the sample spans about 46,000 clones, approximately 89% being singletons. The J segment lost 3 bases and the V segment lost 5 bases, leaving 16 bases of the junction unmatched. The CDR3 consists of 17 residues. A remark on this clone: What it binds is unknown.

This TCR came from an adult with an advanced solid tumor such as melanoma, head and neck, liver or kidney cancer. The V and J genes are TRBV6-7 and TRBJ2-7; 7 nucleotides match TRBD2. TRBV6-7 is an open reading frame whose function is uncertain. The sequencing used CD4+ or CD8+ T cells sorted from blood, collected in a trial of the OX40 agonist ivuxolimab. CDR3 bases: TGTGCCAGCAGTCAGAGCGGGACGCTCTTCCCCATCTACGAGCAGTACTTC. Translated: CASSQSGTLFPIYEQYF.